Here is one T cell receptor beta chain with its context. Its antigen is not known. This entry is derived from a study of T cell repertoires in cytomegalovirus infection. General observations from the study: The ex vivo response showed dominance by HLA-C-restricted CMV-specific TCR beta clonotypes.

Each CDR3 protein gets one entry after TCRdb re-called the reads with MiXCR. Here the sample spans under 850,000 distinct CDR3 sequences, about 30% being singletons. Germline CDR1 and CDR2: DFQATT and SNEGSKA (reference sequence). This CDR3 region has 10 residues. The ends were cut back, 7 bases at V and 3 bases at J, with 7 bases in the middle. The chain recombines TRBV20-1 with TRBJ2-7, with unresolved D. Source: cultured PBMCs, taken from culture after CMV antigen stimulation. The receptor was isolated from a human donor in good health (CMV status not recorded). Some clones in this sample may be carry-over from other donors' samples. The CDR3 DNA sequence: TGCAGTGGGTCCATCTACGAGCAGTACTTC. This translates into CSGSIYEQYF.